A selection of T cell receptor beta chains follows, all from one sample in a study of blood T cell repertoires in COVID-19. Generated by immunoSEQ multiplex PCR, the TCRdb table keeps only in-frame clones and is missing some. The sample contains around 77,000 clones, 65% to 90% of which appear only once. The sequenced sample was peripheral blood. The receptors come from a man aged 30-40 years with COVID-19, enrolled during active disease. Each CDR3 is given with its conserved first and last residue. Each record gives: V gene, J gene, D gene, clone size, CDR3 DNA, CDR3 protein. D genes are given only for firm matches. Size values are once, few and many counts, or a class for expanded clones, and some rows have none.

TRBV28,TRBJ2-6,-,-,TGTGCCAGCAGTCGCTCTGGGGCCAACGTCCTGACTTTC,CASSRSGANVLTF
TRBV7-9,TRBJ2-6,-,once,TGTGCCAGCAGCTTAGTTTCAGTATCTGGGGCCAACGTCCTGACTTTC,CASSLVSVSGANVLTF
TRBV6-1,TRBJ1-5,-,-,TGTGCCAGCAGTGAAGGCGGGGGTGGCGGACAGCCCCAGCATTTT,CASSEGGGGGQPQHF
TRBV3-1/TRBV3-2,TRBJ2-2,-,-,TGTGCCAGCAGCCAAGAAGTTCCCCGGGGGGAGCTGTTTTTT,CASSQEVPRGELFF
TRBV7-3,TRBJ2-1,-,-,TGTGCCAGCAGCTTAACAAGTATGGGGGACTCCTCGATGAAGCAGTTCTTC,CASSLTSMGDSSMKQFF
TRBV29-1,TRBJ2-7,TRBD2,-,TGCAGCGTTGAACGGGCTAGCGGGAGTGGCGAGCAGTACTTC,CSVERASGSGEQYF
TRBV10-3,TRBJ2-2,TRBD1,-,TGTGCCATCAGGAAAGACAGGGGGAACACCGGGGAGCTGTTTTTT,CAIRKDRGNTGELFF
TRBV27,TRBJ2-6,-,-,TGTGCCAGCAGTTCCCGCCTCATTCAGGGGTCTGGGGCCAACGTCCTGACTTTC,CASSSRLIQGSGANVLTF
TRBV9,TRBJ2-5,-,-,TGTGCCAGCAGCGTAGCGGGCCAAGAGACCCAGTACTTC,CASSVAGQETQYF
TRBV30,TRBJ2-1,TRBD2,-,TGTGCCTACCTAGGAGGACTAGCGGGAGAAATGGAGCAGTTCTTC,CAYLGGLAGEMEQFF
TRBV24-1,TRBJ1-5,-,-,TGTGCCACCAGTGATTCGACAGATAGCAATCAGCCCCAGCATTTT,CATSDSTDSNQPQHF
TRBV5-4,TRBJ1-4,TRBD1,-,TGTGCCAGCAGCCGGACAGGGATGGAAGAAAAACTGTTTTTT,CASSRTGMEEKLFF
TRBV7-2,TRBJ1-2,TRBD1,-,TGTGCCAGCAGCTCTAGGACCCTAAAAACAGGGGGCGCTCATGGCTACACCTTC,CASSSRTLKTGGAHGYTF
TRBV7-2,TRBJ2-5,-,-,TGTGCCAGCAGCTTAGCGGTATTTAGCACCCAGTACTTC,CASSLAVFSTQYF